Sequencing of this T cell receptor beta chain was carried out in a study of cytomegalovirus exposure and HLA in healthy donors. Study-wide results and caveats: In vitro work confirmed that a few CMV-associated chains recognize CMV antigens.

PCR involved 60 Vbeta and 13 Jbeta primers. Produced via immunoSEQ multiplex PCR; TCRdb's table is partial and in-frame only. The sample lists approximately 100,000 clones, around 80% occurring once. In the case of this clone: Antigen: not known.

With V trimmed by 3 bases and J by 4 bases, 5 bases remained unmatched. The CDR3 totals 14 residues. Per the germline V gene, CDR1 is SGHNT and CDR2 is YYREEE (reference sequence). The TCR originated in a woman aged 40-49 years in good health and CMV-seronegative. The V call is TRBV5-4, the J call TRBJ1-2, with TRBD1 identical over 8 bases. Sequenced material: PBMCs. CDR3 bases: TGTGCCAGCAGCTCGGGACAGGAGGTCTATGGCTACACCTTC. Translating gives CASSSGQEVYGYTF.